This T cell receptor (beta chain) was recovered during a study of blood T cell repertoires in COVID-19. Study-wide background: Sources were T cells, B-cell-depleted T cells, or PBMCs; the material itself was cDNA or gDNA.

From germline, CDR1 is SGHNT and CDR2 YYREEE (reference sequence). Losses at the gene ends were 0 bases for V and 4 bases for J; bases not matched to a gene: 6. The CDR3 consists of 16 residues. In the original workflow: The authors estimated nucleated cell counts from reference gene primer amplification. The assay was immunoSEQ multiplex PCR, and TCRdb's table has in-frame clones only and misses some. The D gene and trimming were derived from the DNA, and the V and J assignments and clone size from that table. This table holds 250,000 or so clones, around 90% found once. Participants came from 20 to 25 US areas, aged roughly 18 to 95 years. Cohorts were determined from participant-reported clinical history. This clone was seen once.

The sequence derives from a man aged 40-49 years who had been exposed to COVID-19. The chain combines TRBV5-4 with TRBJ2-5, with 10 bases aligning to TRBD2. Sequenced: PBMCs or T cells enriched from blood (not recorded which). The CDR3 loop reads CASSLAASGSGETQYF. CDR3 nucleotides: TGTGCCAGCAGCTTGGCGGCTAGCGGGAGCGGAGAGACCCAGTACTTC.